This paragraph reports one T cell receptor (beta chain). Participants in the exposed group had met a COVID-19 case in the 2 weeks before joining the study. The sample comes from a study of blood T cell repertoires in COVID-19. Overall study: Nucleic acid was either cDNA or gDNA, and it came from T cells, B-cell-depleted T cells, or PBMCs.

Germline lookup yields CDR1 LNHDA and CDR2 SQIVND (reference sequence). With 7 bases removed from V and 0 bases from J, the gap between germline ends came to 15 bases. CDR3 length: 15 amino acids. The table came from immunoSEQ multiplex PCR; TCRdb's copy has only in-frame clones and leaves some out. Among over 200,000 clones listed, 75% to 90% were seen once. The sequencing input was PBMCs or T cells enriched from blood (not recorded which). The genes are TRBV19 and TRBJ1-2, with a tentative D call TRBD1 (5 bases). The source is a woman in her 30s who had been exposed to COVID-19. The CDR3 DNA is TGTGCCAGTACCTCCCAGGGAGGAGCTAACTATGGCTACACCTTC. Its translation: CASTSQGGANYGYTF.